These 9 T cell receptor beta chains were all obtained from the same sample, sequenced in a study of blood T cell repertoires in COVID-19. Profiled with immunoSEQ multiplex PCR; TCRdb holds only in-frame clones, not every one. The sample comprises over 120,000 clones, roughly nine tenths of which are singletons, and around 1.5% rests with the top ten. Sequences were obtained from peripheral blood. Source of these receptors: a human donor in a cohort sampled during active COVID-19.

This clone was recorded only once. This chain uses TRBV27 with TRBJ1-1; D gene uncertain. Germline V CDR1 and CDR2: MNHEY, SMNVEV (reference sequence). Trimming cost V 5 bases and J 5 bases, with 12 bases left between them. This CDR3 has 13 amino acids. For the CDR3, the DNA is TGTGCCAGCAGTAACGCCGCGGGGACTGAAGCTTTCTTT. Translation: CASSNAAGTEAFF.

The chain combines TRBV29-1 with TRBJ1-2; tentative D call: TRBD1 (6 bases). V shed 4 bases and J shed 5 bases, with 23 bases lying between them. CDR3 length: 16 amino acids. From germline, CDR1 is SQVTM and CDR2 ANQGSEA. The CDR3 here is CSVVAPLAGVGYGYTF. The CDR3 DNA follows: TGCAGCGTTGTGGCCCCCCTAGCAGGGGTAGGGTATGGCTACACCTTC.

This chain links TRBV7-2 with TRBJ2-3; 9 bases map to TRBD2. This CDR3 comprises 15 residues. V trimming: 2 bases; J trimming: 4 bases; junction bases outside the gene matches: 4. CDR1 is SGHTA and CDR2 is FQGNSA in the germline V gene. DNA of the CDR3: TGTGCCAGCAGCTTACTTAGCGGGGGACCAGATACGCAGTATTTT. Protein sequence: CASSLLSGGPDTQYF. The whole variable domain, remainder taken from reference TRBV7-2 and TRBJ2-3, is GAGVSQSPSNKVTEKGKDVELRCDPISGHTALYWYRQSLGQGLEFLIYFQGNSAPDKSGLPSDRFSAERTGGSVSTLTIQRTQQEDSAVYLCASSLLSGGPDTQYFGPGTRLTVL.

CDR3 in amino acids: CASSLGHRYNEQFF. As DNA, the CDR3 is TGTGCCAGCAGCCTGGGACATCGATACAATGAGCAGTTCTTC. The chain carries TRBV3-1 (or the pseudogene TRBV3-2) and TRBJ2-1; D might be TRBD1 (6 bases). Trimming stripped 4 bases from V and 4 bases from J, with 11 bases between. The CDR3 runs 14 residues. The germline V gene has CDR1 LGHDT and CDR2 YNNKEL (reference sequence).

This chain connects TRBV4-1 to TRBJ2-5; 9 bases fit TRBD2. After removal of 4 bases from V and 5 bases from J, the junction contained 11 bases not matched to a gene. This CDR3 region has 16 residues. Germline CDR1 and CDR2: MGHRA and YSYEKL. For the CDR3, the DNA is TGCGCCAGCAGCCCCCGTAGCGGGGGAGACGGGGAGACCCAGTACTTC. It translates to CASSPRSGGDGETQYF.

In this sample, this clone turned up once. The chain carries TRBV4-3 and TRBJ2-7, with D possibly being TRBD2 (6 bases). The V and J ends lost 3 bases and 2 bases respectively, with 8 bases between them. The germline V gene has CDR1 LGHNA and CDR2 YSLEER. The CDR3 loop spans 13 amino acids. This CDR3 is CASSHGGTYEQYF. CDR3 DNA sequence: TGCGCCAGCAGCCACGGGGGTACCTACGAGCAGTACTTC.

CDR3 loop: CASTKTRGANTGELFF. The CDR3 nucleotides are TGTGCCAGCACCAAAACGCGGGGGGCGAACACCGGGGAGCTGTTTTTT. The V and J genes are TRBV21-1 and TRBJ2-2; the D call in the table, TRBD2, was not verified against the DNA. TRBV21-1 is marked as a pseudogene. There are 16 residues in the CDR3.

The CDR3 loop reads CASSVIQGARDYGYTF. For the CDR3, the DNA is TGTGCCAGCAGTGTCATACAGGGGGCCAGGGACTATGGCTACACCTTC. The V gene is TRBV6-1, the J gene TRBJ1-2; TRBD1 matches 9 bases. Trimming cost V 4 bases and J 3 bases; bases outside gene matches: 9. Germline CDR1 is MNHNS and CDR2 is SASEGT. The CDR3 has 16 amino acids.

The chain recombines TRBV30 with TRBJ1-2, with a weak D call TRBD1 (6 bases). This CDR3 contains 14 residues. V was clipped by 4 bases and J by 1 base, with 13 bases between them. Germline V lookup: CDR1 GTSNPN, CDR2 SVGIG (reference sequence). The CDR3 DNA reads TGTGCCTGGACGCAGGGGTCTAATAACTATGGCTACACCTTC. This codes for CAWTQGSNNYGYTF. Combining the CDR3 with reference TRBV30 and TRBJ1-2 gives the whole variable domain SQTIHQWPATLVQPVGSPLSLECTVEGTSNPNLYWYRQAAGRGLQLLFYSVGIGQISSEVPQNLSASRPQDRQFILSSKKLLLSDSGFYLCAWTQGSNNYGYTFGSGTRLTVV.